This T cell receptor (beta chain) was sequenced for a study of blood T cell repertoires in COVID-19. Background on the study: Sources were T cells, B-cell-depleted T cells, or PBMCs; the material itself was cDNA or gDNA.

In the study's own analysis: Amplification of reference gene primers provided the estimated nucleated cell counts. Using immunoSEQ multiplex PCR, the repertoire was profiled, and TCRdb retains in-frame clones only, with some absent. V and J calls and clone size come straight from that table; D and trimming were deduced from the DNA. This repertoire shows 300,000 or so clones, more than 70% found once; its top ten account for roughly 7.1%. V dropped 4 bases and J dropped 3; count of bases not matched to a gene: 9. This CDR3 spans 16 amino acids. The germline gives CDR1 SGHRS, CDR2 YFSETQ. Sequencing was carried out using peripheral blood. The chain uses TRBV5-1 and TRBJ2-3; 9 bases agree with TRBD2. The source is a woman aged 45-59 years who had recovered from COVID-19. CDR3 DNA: TGCGCCAGCAGCCAGACACCGGGACTAGCTACAGATACGCAGTATTTT. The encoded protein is CASSQTPGLATDTQYF.